This entry lists 24 T cell receptor beta chains sequenced from one sample in a study of early T cells in non-severe SARS-CoV-2 infection. TCRdb passed the 5' RACE reads through MiXCR, listing each CDR3 protein once. The profile covers approximately 65,000 distinct CDR3 sequences, with 13% appearing a single time and about 4% taken by the ten largest. Sample: whole blood. Receptors originate from an adult who was a healthcare worker with PCR-confirmed SARS-CoV-2 infection or an uninfected control (not recorded which).

In its sample, this clonotype was seen a few times. The chain carries TRBV12-1 and TRBJ1-4. TRBV12-1 is recorded as a pseudogene. The CDR3 loop spans 14 amino acids. In DNA, the CDR3 is TGTGCCAGCAGCTTTGCCAAGACTAATGAAAAACTGTTTTTT. This gives the protein CASSFAKTNEKLFF.

This clonotype was observed a handful of times. This sequence joins TRBV29-1 and TRBJ1-1; D is uncertain. The CDR3 is made up of 13 amino acids. Trimming took 3 bases from V and 3 from J, leaving 11 bases between them. The germline V gene encodes CDR1 SQVTM and CDR2 ANQGSEA. The CDR3 loop reads CSVEADWDTEAFF. CDR3 nucleotides: TGCAGCGTTGAGGCGGACTGGGACACTGAAGCTTTCTTT.

This clonotype was counted many times. V usage is TRBV6-2 or TRBV6-3 and J usage is TRBJ1-5, with D unclear. CDR3 length: 18 residues. CDR1 is MNHEY and CDR2 is SVGEGT in the germline V gene. Trimming took off 3 bases at V and 0 bases at J, with 18 bases between the two ends. The CDR3 nucleotides read TGTGCCAGCAGTTATATGGGGTCAGCCAGATATAGCAATCAGCCCCAGCATTTT. Its protein product is CASSYMGSARYSNQPQHF.

V usage is TRBV11-2 and J usage is TRBJ2-2; TRBD2 matches at 16 bases. This CDR3 has 17 residues. The V segment lost 2 bases and the J segment 10 bases; nucleotides outside the gene matches: 7. Germline V gene lookup returns CDR1 SGHAT and CDR2 FQNNGV. The CDR3 is CASSLWGLAGGPVELFF. CDR3 coding DNA: TGTGCCAGCAGCTTATGGGGACTAGCGGGGGGGCCTGTGGAGCTGTTTTTT.

The table lists this clonotype with a few counts. This chain links TRBV29-1 with TRBJ2-5, with D unresolved. The length of the CDR3 is 15 residues. V dropped 0 bases and J dropped 0 bases, with 11 bases sitting between them. Germline CDR1 is SQVTM and CDR2 is ANQGSEA. This chain's CDR3 is CSVEDPGWYQETQYF. The CDR3 DNA is TGCAGCGTTGAAGATCCGGGTTGGTACCAAGAGACCCAGTACTTC.

This clonotype appeared a few times. This chain links TRBV7-2 with TRBJ2-3; possibly TRBD2 for D (5 bases). The germline CDR1 and CDR2 sequences are SGHTA and FQGNSA. The CDR3 runs to 15 residues. V was pared by 5 bases and J by 3 bases, with 15 bases between. The chain's CDR3 is CASSPAPGSTDTQYF. The CDR3 DNA follows: TGTGCCAGCAGCCCAGCCCCGGGATCAACAGATACGCAGTATTTT.

The chain carries TRBV20-1 and TRBJ1-5; 7 nucleotides agree with TRBD1. The CDR3 has 14 residues. Trimming removed 3 bases from V and 4 bases from J; junction bases left unmatched: 6. Germline V gene data show CDR1 as DFQATT and CDR2 as SNEGSKA (reference sequence). This chain's CDR3 is CSASTGTANQPQHF. DNA of the CDR3: TGCAGTGCTAGCACCGGGACAGCTAATCAGCCCCAGCATTTT.

V and J are TRBV7-9 and TRBJ2-3; unclear D gene. Germline-derived CDR1 and CDR2 are SEHNR and FQNEAQ (reference sequence). Trimming removed 3 bases at V and 1 base at J, with 8 bases between. The CDR3 totals 14 residues. The CDR3 loop reads CASSLTAGTDTQYF. Written as DNA, the CDR3 is TGTGCCAGCAGCTTGACGGCGGGCACAGATACGCAGTATTTT.

This clonotype has a count of ten or more. The chain combines TRBV6-5 with TRBJ1-6, with D possibly being TRBD1 (6 bases). The CDR3 length is 13 residues. Germline V gives CDR1 MNHEY, CDR2 SVGAGI. The V end was cut by 4 bases, the J end by 8 bases, with 9 bases between. CDR3 region: CASSLAGDSPLHF. The DNA of the CDR3 is TGTGCCAGCAGTTTAGCAGGGGATTCACCCCTCCACTTT.

This clonotype has ten or more counts. This chain links TRBV4-3 with TRBJ2-5, with TRBD2 identical over 11 bases. After removal of 4 bases from V and 5 bases from J, the junction contained 6 bases not matched to a gene. The CDR3 runs 15 residues. The germline gives CDR1 LGHNA, CDR2 YSLEER. This CDR3 is CASSLTSGALETQYF. The CDR3, as DNA: TGCGCCAGCAGCCTGACTAGCGGGGCGCTGGAGACCCAGTACTTC.

This clonotype appeared many times. The gene calls are TRBV7-9 and TRBJ2-1; TRBD2 matches at 8 bases. V dropped 1 base and J dropped 7; count of bases not matched to a gene: 15. Germline-derived CDR1 and CDR2 are SEHNR and FQNEAQ (reference sequence). The CDR3 sequence is 18 residues long. The CDR3 region is CASSLDEQRGYLWNEQFF. CDR3 nucleotides: TGTGCCAGCAGCTTAGACGAACAGCGGGGGTACCTTTGGAATGAGCAGTTCTTC. Variable domain in full (rest from reference TRBV7-9 and TRBJ2-1): DTGVSQNPRHKITKRGQNVTFRCDPISEHNRLYWYRQTLGQGPEFLTYFQNEAQLEKSRLLSDRFSAERPKGSFSTLEIQRTEQGDSAMYLCASSLDEQRGYLWNEQFFGPGTRLTVL.

The chain has TRBV5-1 and TRBJ2-1, with TRBD1 matching 9 bases. The CDR3 contains 15 residues. The ends lost 1 base at V and 7 bases at J; junction bases unmatched: 6. Germline V gives CDR1 SGHRS, CDR2 YFSETQ. Written as DNA, the CDR3 is TGCGCCAGCAGCTTGAGGACAGGGGACAGTAATGAGCAGTTCTTC. This gives the protein CASSLRTGDSNEQFF.

The chain couples TRBV6-1 to TRBJ2-4, with D perhaps matching TRBD1 (5 bases). The V end lost 3 bases, the J end lost 4 bases, and 16 bases lay between the germline ends. Germline CDR1 MNHNS, CDR2 SASEGT. The CDR3 is 16 amino acids. CDR3 DNA sequence: TGTGCCAGCAGTGAGGGGCAGGCCCTAATGAAAAACATTCAGTACTTC. It yields the protein CASSEGQALMKNIQYF.

This clonotype appeared many times. V usage is TRBV6-1 and J usage is TRBJ1-2; no clear D gene. V was pared by 4 bases and J by 5 bases, with 11 bases between. The length of the CDR3 is 13 residues. Per germline, CDR1 MNHNS and CDR2 SASEGT. This chain's CDR3 is CASSVPVVYGYTF. The CDR3 coding sequence is TGTGCCAGCAGTGTTCCGGTCGTTTATGGCTACACCTTC.

This clonotype was counted only a few times. This sequence joins TRBV5-1 and TRBJ1-2; no clear D gene. The germline gives CDR1 SGHRS, CDR2 YFSETQ. The CDR3 is 15 residues long. The ends were cut back, 1 base at V and 7 bases at J, with 17 bases in the middle. In DNA form, the CDR3 reads TGCGCCAGCAGCTTGACGCCCGGGGAACACGGTGGCTACACCTTC. Translating it yields CASSLTPGEHGGYTF.

The rearrangement uses TRBV3-1 and TRBJ1-4, with TRBD1 identical over 8 bases. The trim removed 2 bases at V and 0 bases at J, leaving 5 bases unmatched. The CDR3 consists of 17 residues. The germline V gene has CDR1 LGHDT and CDR2 YNNKEL (reference sequence). CDR3 sequence reads: CASSQRQGTSTNEKLFF. The CDR3, as DNA: TGTGCCAGCAGCCAACGACAGGGGACATCAACTAATGAAAAACTGTTTTTT. The variable domain in full, with the rest retrieved from reference TRBV3-1 and TRBJ1-4, is DTAVSQTPKYLVTQMGNDKSIKCEQNLGHDTMYWYKQDSKKFLKIMFSYNNKELIINETVPNRFSPKSPDKAHLNLHINSLELGDSAVYFCASSQRQGTSTNEKLFFGSGTQLSVL.

In its sample, this clonotype was seen many times. The rearrangement links TRBV6-5 to TRBJ1-4; 7 nucleotides line up with TRBD1. J was trimmed by 5 bases and V by 6 bases; bases with no gene match: 6. CDR1 is MNHEY and CDR2 is SVGAGI in the germline V gene. The CDR3 is 14 amino acids. The CDR3 here is CASRPGTENEKLFF. The CDR3 DNA reads TGTGCCAGCAGGCCCGGGACAGAAAATGAAAAACTGTTTTTT.

The chain links TRBV11-2 to TRBJ2-1; D is ambiguous. Trimming removed 1 base at V and 10 bases at J, with 5 bases between. The germline CDR1 and CDR2 sequences are SGHAT and FQNNGV. The CDR3 covers 11 residues. The CDR3, as DNA: TGTGCCAGCAGCTTAGGCTGGGAGCAGTTCTTC. Translated: CASSLGWEQFF. Combining the CDR3 with reference TRBV11-2 and TRBJ2-1 gives the whole variable domain EAGVAQSPRYKIIEKRQSVAFWCNPISGHATLYWYQQILGQGPKLLIQFQNNGVVDDSQLPKDRFSAERLKGVDSTLKIQPAKLEDSAVYLCASSLGWEQFFGPGTRLTVL.

This chain uses TRBV5-1 with TRBJ1-5, with D perhaps matching TRBD1 (5 bases). The ends were cut back, 1 base at V and 1 base at J, with 12 bases in the middle. Germline lookup yields CDR1 SGHRS and CDR2 YFSETQ. The CDR3 runs to 16 residues. CDR3 sequence: CASSLLGAGSNQPQHF. In nucleotides, the CDR3 is TGCGCCAGCAGCTTGTTAGGGGCAGGGAGCAATCAGCCCCAGCATTTT.

This clonotype has ten or more counts. The chain recombines TRBV15 with TRBJ2-7, with D possibly called TRBD1 or TRBD2 (5 bases each). V was clipped by 0 bases and J by 2 bases, with 20 bases between them. The CDR3 consists of 18 residues. CDR1 is LNHNV, CDR2 YYDKDF, per germline (reference sequence). In DNA, the CDR3 is TGTGCCACCAGCAGAGATACGTTGAGAGGGACCAAACCCTACGAGCAGTACTTC. Its protein product is CATSRDTLRGTKPYEQYF.

In this sample, this clonotype turned up a few times. The chain uses TRBV4-1 and TRBJ2-3; maybe TRBD1 (7 bases). The CDR3 has 15 residues. CDR1 and CDR2 from the germline V gene are MGHRA and YSYEKL. V was pared by 3 bases and J by 4 bases, with 14 bases between. The CDR3 protein is CASSQRTGGPDTQYF. CDR3 DNA: TGCGCCAGCAGCCAGCGGACAGGAGGGCCAGATACGCAGTATTTT.

This clonotype was observed a handful of times. The V call is TRBV12-3 or TRBV12-4, the J call TRBJ1-5, with unresolved D. Trimming cost V 5 bases and J 8 bases, with 10 bases left between them. The CDR3 sequence is 12 residues long. CDR3 residues: CASSPSDEPQHF. The CDR3 DNA sequence: TGTGCCAGCAGTCCATCGGATGAGCCCCAGCATTTT.

Turning to this clonotype: A much more abundant neighbour one base away suggests this may be a read error. The chain recombines TRBV20-1 with TRBJ2-3, with TRBD2 matching 9 bases. Trimming at V came to 3 bases and at J to 0 bases, leaving 4 bases not matched to a gene. This CDR3 is 15 amino acids long. Per the germline V gene, CDR1 is DFQATT and CDR2 is SNEGSKA (reference sequence). Here the CDR3 DNA reads TGCAGTGCTAGCTGGACTAGCGATAGCACAGATACGCAGTATTTT. It is translated as CSASWTSDSTDTQYF.

There are a few counts of this clonotype. The J gene is TRBJ2-2, the V gene TRBV6-6, with D maybe TRBD1 (6 bases). This CDR3 is 15 amino acids long. Germline CDR1 MNHNY, CDR2 SVGAGI (reference sequence). V lost 4 bases, J lost 2 bases, and 11 bases lay in between. CDR3 coding DNA: TGTGCCAGCAGTTCGCGAGGGGGTAACACCGGGGAGCTGTTTTTT. Amino acids: CASSSRGGNTGELFF.